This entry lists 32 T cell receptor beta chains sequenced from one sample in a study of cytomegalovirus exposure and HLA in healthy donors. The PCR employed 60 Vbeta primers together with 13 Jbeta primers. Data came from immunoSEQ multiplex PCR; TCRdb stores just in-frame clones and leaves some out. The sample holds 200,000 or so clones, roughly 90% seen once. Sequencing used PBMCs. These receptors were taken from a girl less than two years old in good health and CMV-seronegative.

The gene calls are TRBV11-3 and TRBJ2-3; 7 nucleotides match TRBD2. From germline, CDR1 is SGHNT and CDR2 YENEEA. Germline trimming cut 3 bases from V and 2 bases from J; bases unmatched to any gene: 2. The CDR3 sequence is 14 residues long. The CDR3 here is CASSLGLHTDTQYF. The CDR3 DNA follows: TGTGCCAGCAGCTTGGGACTACACACAGATACGCAGTATTTT.

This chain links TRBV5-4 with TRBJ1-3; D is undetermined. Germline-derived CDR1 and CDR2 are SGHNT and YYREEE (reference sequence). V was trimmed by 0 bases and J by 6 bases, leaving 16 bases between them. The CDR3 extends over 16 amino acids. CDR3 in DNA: TGTGCCAGCAGCTTGGGTGCGGGTCCGAGGCCAAACACCATATATTTT. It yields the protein CASSLGAGPRPNTIYF. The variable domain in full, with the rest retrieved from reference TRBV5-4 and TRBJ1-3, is ETGVTQSPTHLIKTRGQQVTLRCSSQSGHNTVSWYQQALGQGPQFIFQYYREEENGRGNFPPRFSGLQFPNYSSELNVNALELDDSALYLCASSLGAGPRPNTIYFGEGSWLTVV.

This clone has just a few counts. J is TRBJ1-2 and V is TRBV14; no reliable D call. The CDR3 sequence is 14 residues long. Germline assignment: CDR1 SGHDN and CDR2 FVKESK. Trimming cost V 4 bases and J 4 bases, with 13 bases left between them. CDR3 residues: CASSPRHQIYGYTF. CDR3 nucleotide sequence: TGTGCCAGCAGCCCCCGACACCAAATCTATGGCTACACCTTC.

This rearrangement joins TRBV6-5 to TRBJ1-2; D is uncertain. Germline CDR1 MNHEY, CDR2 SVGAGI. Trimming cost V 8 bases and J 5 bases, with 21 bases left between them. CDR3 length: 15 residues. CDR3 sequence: CASFNPLGRFYGYTF. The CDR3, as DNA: TGTGCCAGCTTTAACCCGCTGGGCAGATTTTATGGCTACACCTTC.

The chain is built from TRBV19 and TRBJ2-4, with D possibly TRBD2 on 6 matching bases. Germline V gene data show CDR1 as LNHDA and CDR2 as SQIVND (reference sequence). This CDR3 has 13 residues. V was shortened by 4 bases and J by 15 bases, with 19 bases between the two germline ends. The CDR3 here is CASSRGHREVRYF. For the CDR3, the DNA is TGTGCCAGTAGTAGGGGCCATAGGGAGGTTCGGTACTTC.

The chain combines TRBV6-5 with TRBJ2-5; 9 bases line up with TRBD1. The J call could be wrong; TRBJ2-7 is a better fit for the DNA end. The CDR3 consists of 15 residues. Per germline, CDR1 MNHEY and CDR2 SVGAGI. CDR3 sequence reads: CASSYSGTGIYEQYF. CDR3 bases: TGTGCCAGCAGTTACTCCGGGACAGGGATCTACGAGCAGTACTTC.

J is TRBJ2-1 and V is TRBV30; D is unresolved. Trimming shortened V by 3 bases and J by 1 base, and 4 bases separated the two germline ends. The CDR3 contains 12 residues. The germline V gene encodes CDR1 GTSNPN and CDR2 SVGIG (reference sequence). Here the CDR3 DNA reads TGTGCCTGGAGCGGGTCCTACAATGAGCAGTTCTTC. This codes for CAWSGSYNEQFF.

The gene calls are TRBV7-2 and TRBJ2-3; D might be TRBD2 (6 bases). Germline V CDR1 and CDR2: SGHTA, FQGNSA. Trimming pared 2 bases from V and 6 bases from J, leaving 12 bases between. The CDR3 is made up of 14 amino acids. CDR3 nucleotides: TGTGCCAGCAGCTTACGGTGGGAGGTTGATACGCAGTATTTT. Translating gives CASSLRWEVDTQYF.

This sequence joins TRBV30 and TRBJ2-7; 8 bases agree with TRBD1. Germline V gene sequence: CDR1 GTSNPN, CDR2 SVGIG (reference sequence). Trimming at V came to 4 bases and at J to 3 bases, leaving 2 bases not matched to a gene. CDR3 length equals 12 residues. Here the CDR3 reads CAWTGGGYEQYF. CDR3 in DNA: TGTGCCTGGACAGGGGGCGGCTACGAGCAGTACTTC.

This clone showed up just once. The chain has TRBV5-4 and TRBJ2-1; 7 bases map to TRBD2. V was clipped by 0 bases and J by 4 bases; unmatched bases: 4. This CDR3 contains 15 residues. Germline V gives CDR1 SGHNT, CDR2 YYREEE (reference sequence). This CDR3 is CASSLVGGSYNEQFF. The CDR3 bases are TGTGCCAGCAGCTTGGTGGGCGGGAGTTACAATGAGCAGTTCTTC.

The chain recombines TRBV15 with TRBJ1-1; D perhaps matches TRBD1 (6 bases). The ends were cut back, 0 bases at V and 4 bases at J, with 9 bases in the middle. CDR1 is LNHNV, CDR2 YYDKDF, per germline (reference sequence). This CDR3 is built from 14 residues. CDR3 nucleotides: TGTGCCACCAGCAGAGACAGGGGAGCCACTGAAGCTTTCTTT. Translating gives CATSRDRGATEAFF.

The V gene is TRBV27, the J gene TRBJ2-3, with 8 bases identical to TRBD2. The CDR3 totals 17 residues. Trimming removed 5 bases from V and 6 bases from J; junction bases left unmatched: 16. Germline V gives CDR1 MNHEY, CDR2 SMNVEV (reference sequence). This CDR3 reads CASSPISGRGVGDTQYF. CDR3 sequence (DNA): TGTGCCAGCAGTCCTATAAGCGGGAGAGGTGTTGGCGATACGCAGTATTTT.

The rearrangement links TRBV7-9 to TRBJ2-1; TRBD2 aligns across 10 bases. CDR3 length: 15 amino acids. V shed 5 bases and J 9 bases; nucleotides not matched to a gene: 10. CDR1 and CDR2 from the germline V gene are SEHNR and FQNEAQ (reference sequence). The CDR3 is CASSPGSGGAVEQFF. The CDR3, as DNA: TGTGCCAGCAGCCCTGGGAGCGGGGGGGCCGTTGAGCAGTTCTTC.

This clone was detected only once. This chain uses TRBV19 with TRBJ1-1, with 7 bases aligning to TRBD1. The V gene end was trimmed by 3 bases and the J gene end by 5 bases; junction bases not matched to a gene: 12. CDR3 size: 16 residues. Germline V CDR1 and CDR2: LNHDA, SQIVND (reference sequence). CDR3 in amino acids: CASSMVPWTGRTEAFF. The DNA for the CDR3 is TGTGCCAGTAGTATGGTCCCCTGGACAGGTAGGACTGAAGCTTTCTTT.

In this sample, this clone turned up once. CDR3 residues: CATRTSGTSTDTQYF. The CDR3 nucleotides read TGTGCCACTAGGACTAGCGGGACTAGCACAGATACGCAGTATTTT. The V gene is TRBV19, the J gene TRBJ2-3, with 12 positions matching TRBD2. The J segment lost 0 bases and the V segment lost 10 bases, leaving 5 bases of the junction unmatched. In germline, CDR1 is LNHDA, CDR2 SQIVND (reference sequence). The CDR3 sequence is 15 residues long.

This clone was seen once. The CDR3: CASSLEGSGDTEAFF. The CDR3 bases are TGCGCCAGCAGCTTGGAGGGGTCAGGAGACACTGAAGCTTTCTTT. This chain links TRBV5-1 with TRBJ1-1, with D maybe TRBD1 (5 bases). The CDR3 runs to 15 residues. Germline V CDR1 and CDR2: SGHRS, YFSETQ. V shed 0 bases and J shed 3 bases, with 12 bases lying between them. Full variable domain (remainder filled in from reference TRBV5-1 and TRBJ1-1): KAGVTQTPRYLIKTRGQQVTLSCSPISGHRSVSWYQQTPGQGLQFLFEYFSETQRNKGNFPGRFSGRQFSNSRSEMNVSTLELGDSALYLCASSLEGSGDTEAFFGQGTRLTVV.

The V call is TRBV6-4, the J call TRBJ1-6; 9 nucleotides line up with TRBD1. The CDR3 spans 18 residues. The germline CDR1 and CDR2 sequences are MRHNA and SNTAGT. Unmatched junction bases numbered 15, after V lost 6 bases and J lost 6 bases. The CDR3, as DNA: TGTGCCAGCAGCCTGAAGGGACAGGGTTGGTTTAGTAATTCACCCCTCCACTTT. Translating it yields CASSLKGQGWFSNSPLHF.

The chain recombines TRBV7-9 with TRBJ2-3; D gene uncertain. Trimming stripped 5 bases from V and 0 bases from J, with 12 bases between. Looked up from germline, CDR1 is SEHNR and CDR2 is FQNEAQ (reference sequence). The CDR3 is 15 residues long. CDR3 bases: TGTGCCAGCAGCCCCTCTGGAGCAAGCACAGATACGCAGTATTTT. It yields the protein CASSPSGASTDTQYF.

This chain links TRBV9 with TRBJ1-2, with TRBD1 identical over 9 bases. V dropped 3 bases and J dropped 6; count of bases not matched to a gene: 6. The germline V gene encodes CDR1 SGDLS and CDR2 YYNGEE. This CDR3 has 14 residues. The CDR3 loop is CASSAPGTGHGYTF. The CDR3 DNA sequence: TGTGCCAGCAGCGCACCCGGGACAGGGCATGGCTACACCTTC.

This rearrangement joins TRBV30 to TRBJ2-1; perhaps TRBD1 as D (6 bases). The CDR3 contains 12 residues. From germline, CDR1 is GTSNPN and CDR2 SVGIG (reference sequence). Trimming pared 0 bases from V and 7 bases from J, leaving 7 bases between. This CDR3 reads CAWSVQGNEQFF. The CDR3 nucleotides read TGTGCCTGGAGTGTACAGGGTAATGAGCAGTTCTTC.

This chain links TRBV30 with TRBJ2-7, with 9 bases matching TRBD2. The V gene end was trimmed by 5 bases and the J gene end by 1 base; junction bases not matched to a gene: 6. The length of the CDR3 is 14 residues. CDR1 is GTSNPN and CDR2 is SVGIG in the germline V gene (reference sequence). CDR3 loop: CAWARLAVSYEQYF. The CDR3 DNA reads TGTGCCTGGGCTAGACTAGCGGTATCCTACGAGCAGTACTTC.

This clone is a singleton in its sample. The CDR3 region is CASSSGQGQPQHF. The CDR3 DNA sequence: TGTGCCAGCAGTTCCGGACAGGGTCAGCCCCAGCATTTT. The chain uses TRBV6-6 and TRBJ1-5; TRBD1 aligns across 8 bases. The V gene end was trimmed by 4 bases and the J gene end by 6 bases; junction bases not matched to a gene: 2. This CDR3 region has 13 residues. From germline, CDR1 is MNHNY and CDR2 SVGAGI (reference sequence).

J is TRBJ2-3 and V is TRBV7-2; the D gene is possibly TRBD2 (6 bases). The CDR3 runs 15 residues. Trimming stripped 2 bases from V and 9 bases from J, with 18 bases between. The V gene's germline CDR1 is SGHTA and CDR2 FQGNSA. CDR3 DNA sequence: TGTGCCAGCAGCTTAAATAGGTATGACGCGGGGACGCAGTATTTT. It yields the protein CASSLNRYDAGTQYF.

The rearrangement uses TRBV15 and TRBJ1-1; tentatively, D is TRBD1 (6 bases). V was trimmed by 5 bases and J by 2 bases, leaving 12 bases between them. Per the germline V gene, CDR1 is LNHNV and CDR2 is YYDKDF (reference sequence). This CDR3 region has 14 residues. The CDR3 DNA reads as TGTGCCACCAGCGCGGCAGGGGTCAACACTGAAGCTTTCTTT. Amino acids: CATSAAGVNTEAFF.

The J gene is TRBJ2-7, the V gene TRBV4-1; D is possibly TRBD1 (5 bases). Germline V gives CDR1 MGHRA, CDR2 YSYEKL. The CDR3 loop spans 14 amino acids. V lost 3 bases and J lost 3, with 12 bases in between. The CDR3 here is CASSHNGQGYEQYF. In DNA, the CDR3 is TGCGCCAGCAGCCATAATGGGCAGGGCTACGAGCAGTACTTC.

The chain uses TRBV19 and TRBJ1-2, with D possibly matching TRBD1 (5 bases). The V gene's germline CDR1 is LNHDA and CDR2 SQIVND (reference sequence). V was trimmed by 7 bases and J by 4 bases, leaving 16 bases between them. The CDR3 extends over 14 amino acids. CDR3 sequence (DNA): TGTGCCAGTAATAGTGTCAGGGTCGGCTATGGCTACACCTTC. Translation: CASNSVRVGYGYTF.

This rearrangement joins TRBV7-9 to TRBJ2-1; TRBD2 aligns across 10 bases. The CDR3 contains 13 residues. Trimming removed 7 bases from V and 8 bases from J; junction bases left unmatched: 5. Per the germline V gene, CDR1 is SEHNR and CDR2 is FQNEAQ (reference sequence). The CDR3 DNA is TGTGCCAGCACTCCTAGCGGGAGCTATGAGCAGTTCTTC. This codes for CASTPSGSYEQFF.

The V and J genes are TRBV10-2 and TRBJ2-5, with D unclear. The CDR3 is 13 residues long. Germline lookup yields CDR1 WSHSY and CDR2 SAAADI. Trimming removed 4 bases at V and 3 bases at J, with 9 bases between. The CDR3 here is CASSVSVKETQYF. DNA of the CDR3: TGCGCCAGCAGTGTCTCCGTAAAAGAGACCCAGTACTTC.

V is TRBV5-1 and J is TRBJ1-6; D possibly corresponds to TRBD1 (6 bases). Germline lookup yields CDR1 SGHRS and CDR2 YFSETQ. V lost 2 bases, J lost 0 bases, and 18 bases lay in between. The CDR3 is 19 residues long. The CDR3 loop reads CASSLSGTRKSSYNSPLHF. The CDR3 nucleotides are TGCGCCAGCAGCTTATCCGGGACAAGAAAAAGCTCCTATAATTCACCCCTCCACTTT.

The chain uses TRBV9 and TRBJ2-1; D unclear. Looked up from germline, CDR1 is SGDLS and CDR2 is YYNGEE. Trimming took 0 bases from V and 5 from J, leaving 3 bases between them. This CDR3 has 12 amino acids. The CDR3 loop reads CASSVGDNEQFF. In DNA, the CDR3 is TGTGCCAGCAGCGTAGGAGACAATGAGCAGTTCTTC.

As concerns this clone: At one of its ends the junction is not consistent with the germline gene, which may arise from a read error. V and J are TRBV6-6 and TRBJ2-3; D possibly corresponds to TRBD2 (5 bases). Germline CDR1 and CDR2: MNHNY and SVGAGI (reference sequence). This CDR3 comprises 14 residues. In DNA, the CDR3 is TGTGCCACCCGCCATACGCCTAGCACAGATACGCAGTATTTC. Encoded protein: CATRHTPSTDTQYF.

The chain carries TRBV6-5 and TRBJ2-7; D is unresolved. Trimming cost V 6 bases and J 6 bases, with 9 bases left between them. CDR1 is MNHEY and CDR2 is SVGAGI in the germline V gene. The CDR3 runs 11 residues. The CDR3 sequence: CASSSGSEQYF. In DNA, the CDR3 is TGTGCCAGCAGCTCCGGTAGCGAGCAGTACTTC.